This T cell receptor beta chain stems from a study of cytomegalovirus exposure and HLA in healthy donors. This clone is a singleton in its sample. Libraries were prepared by immunoSEQ multiplex PCR; TCRdb keeps only in-frame clonotypes and omits some of them. The sample includes some 120,000 clones, about 96% of them seen just once. The sample comprised PBMCs. This clonotype originated in a young man in good health and CMV-seronegative.

This CDR3 is CAISEFAGRGEAGELFF. CDR3 DNA sequence: TGTGCCATCAGTGAGTTTGCAGGGAGGGGAGAAGCCGGGGAGCTGTTTTTT. This chain links TRBV10-3 with TRBJ2-2; TRBD2 agrees at 7 bases. CDR1 ENHRY and CDR2 SYGVKD come from the germline V gene. The CDR3 covers 17 residues. The junction had 11 bases not matched to a gene; V was cut back by 1 base and J by 6 bases.